This T cell receptor beta chain derives from a study of blood T cell repertoires in COVID-19. Study-level background: Sites in the United States, Italy and Spain provided acute and convalescent COVID-19 samples.

Trimming took 0 bases from V and 5 from J; bases not matched to a gene: 5. Germline CDR1 reads LNHDA; CDR2 reads SQIVND (reference sequence). The CDR3 runs to 15 residues. Produced via immunoSEQ multiplex PCR; TCRdb's table is partial and in-frame only. The sample carries approximately 230,000 clones, about 93% recorded once. The origin of this receptor is a woman younger than 35 who had recovered from COVID-19. The sequenced sample was PBMCs or T cells enriched from blood (not recorded which). The chain links TRBV19 to TRBJ2-7; TRBD1 aligns across 9 bases. The CDR3 DNA follows: TGTGCCAGTAGTATAGACGGACAGGGGAGGAACGAGCAGTACTTC. This codes for CASSIDGQGRNEQYF.